This paragraph covers one TCR beta chain sequence. The data are from a study of blood T cell repertoires in COVID-19. Sequencing used immunoSEQ multiplex PCR; TCRdb keeps in-frame clones, though not all of them. The sample contains about 210,000 clones, approximately 85% of which appear only once. CDR1 GTSNPN and CDR2 SVGIG come from the germline V gene (reference sequence). CDR3 length: 12 residues. Deletions cut 3 bases from V and 1 base from J, with 6 bases between. This clonotype originated in a woman aged 45 to 65 with active or convalescent COVID-19. This chain joins TRBV30 and TRBJ1-1; D is unresolved. The specimen was peripheral blood. The CDR3 region has the DNA TGTGCCTGGAGATTGGCGAACACTGAAGCTTTCTTT. This gives the protein CAWRLANTEAFF.